The 28 T cell receptor beta chains below come from one sample, sequenced in a study of OX40 agonist ivuxolimab in advanced cancers. Library prep was done by the immunoSEQ multiplex PCR assay. TCRdb's version of the immuneACCESS table is confined to in-frame rearrangements and falls short of the full clone set. An unresolved V gene accounts for under half of the shortfall where checked; the remainder is of unknown origin. This sample comprises roughly 58,000 clones, roughly 89% of them detected only once. The top ten constitute just over 0.75% of the sample. The sample was CD4+ or CD8+ T cells sorted from blood, taken in a trial of the OX40 agonist ivuxolimab. These receptors were collected from an adult with an advanced solid tumor such as melanoma, head and neck, liver or kidney cancer.

The rearrangement uses TRBV29-1 and TRBJ1-2, with TRBD1 identical over 7 bases. The V gene end was trimmed by 6 bases and the J gene end by 9 bases; junction bases not matched to a gene: 7. The germline CDR1 and CDR2 sequences are SQVTM and ANQGSEA. This CDR3 spans 11 amino acids. The CDR3 nucleotides are TGCAGCGTCCGACAGGGTCCAAGCTACACCTTC. Its protein product is CSVRQGPSYTF. Variable domain in full (rest from reference TRBV29-1 and TRBJ1-2): SAVISQKPSRDICQRGTSLTIQCQVDSQVTMMFWYRQQPGQSLTLIATANQGSEATYESGFVIDKFPISRPNLTFSTLTVSNMSPEDSSIYLCSVRQGPSYTFGSGTRLTVV.

This chain joins TRBV10-2 and TRBJ1-1; TRBD1 matches at 7 bases. This CDR3 comprises 15 residues. Germline lookup yields CDR1 WSHSY and CDR2 SAAADI. V dropped 6 bases and J dropped 4; count of bases not matched to a gene: 11. CDR3 in amino acids: CASSARRAGGTEAFF. CDR3 nucleotide sequence: TGCGCCAGCAGCGCCCGAAGGGCAGGGGGCACTGAAGCTTTCTTT.

The chain combines TRBV6-1 with TRBJ2-1; unclear D gene. CDR1 and CDR2 from the germline V gene are MNHNS and SASEGT. V was pared by 2 bases and J by 2 bases, with 4 bases between. The CDR3 has 13 amino acids. This CDR3 reads CASSESPYNEQFF. The CDR3 region has the DNA TGTGCCAGCAGTGAAAGTCCCTACAATGAGCAGTTCTTC.

The V gene is TRBV5-1, the J gene TRBJ1-4; D perhaps matches TRBD1 (6 bases). Germline CDR1 reads SGHRS; CDR2 reads YFSETQ. Trimming left V 3 bases short and J 5 bases short, with 14 bases between. This CDR3 contains 15 residues. This chain's CDR3 is CASSSRGSYNEKLFF. For the CDR3, the DNA is TGCGCCAGCAGCTCCAGGGGCAGCTACAATGAAAAACTGTTTTTT.

The rearrangement links TRBV2 to TRBJ2-7, with 8 bases matching TRBD1. The CDR3 consists of 14 residues. V shed 7 bases, J shed 3 bases, and the junction held 8 bases outside the gene matches. Germline loops: CDR1 SNHLY, CDR2 FYNNEI. The CDR3 coding sequence is TGTGCCAGCACCGAACAGGGGGGCCTCTACGAGCAGTACTTC. Protein: CASTEQGGLYEQYF.

The genes are TRBV19 and TRBJ1-5; a possible D gene is TRBD1 (5 bases). This CDR3 comprises 16 residues. The germline CDR1 and CDR2 sequences are LNHDA and SQIVND (reference sequence). Trimming shortened V by 6 bases and J by 0 bases, and 15 bases separated the two germline ends. CDR3 residues: CASSQTALGSNQPQHF. Written as DNA, the CDR3 is TGTGCCAGTAGCCAGACAGCTCTGGGTAGCAATCAGCCCCAGCATTTT.

This chain uses TRBV7-3 with TRBJ2-5, with TRBD1 matching 8 bases. CDR3 size: 13 residues. With 6 bases clipped from V and 5 bases from J, the junction kept 5 bases outside the gene matches. CDR1 and CDR2 from the germline V gene are SGHTA and FQGTGA. The CDR3 loop reads CASSQGQAETQYF. The CDR3, as DNA: TGTGCCAGCAGTCAGGGACAGGCGGAGACCCAGTACTTC.

The chain uses TRBV28 and TRBJ2-7; D is unresolved. This CDR3 is 11 amino acids long. Per the germline V gene, CDR1 is MDHEN and CDR2 is SYDVKM. The V end lost 8 bases, the J end lost 6 bases, and 11 bases lay between the germline ends. In DNA form, the CDR3 reads TGTGCCAGCGCTTCAAGTGGCGAGCAGTACTTC. Its translation is CASASSGEQYF.

The chain combines TRBV2 with TRBJ1-2; D is unclear. CDR3 length equals 13 residues. Germline CDR1 is SNHLY and CDR2 is FYNNEI. V dropped 4 bases and J dropped 2 bases, with 8 bases sitting between them. The CDR3 spells CASSGKANYGYTF. The DNA for the CDR3 is TGTGCCAGCAGTGGCAAAGCGAACTATGGCTACACCTTC.

The CDR3 region is CASSSLTTSGIYEQYF. CDR3 coding DNA: TGCGCCAGCAGCTCACTTACAACTAGCGGGATTTACGAGCAGTACTTC. This chain connects TRBV5-1 to TRBJ2-7; 10 bases line up with TRBD2. The CDR3 contains 16 residues. The J segment lost 4 bases and the V segment lost 3 bases, leaving 10 bases of the junction unmatched. Per germline, CDR1 SGHRS and CDR2 YFSETQ.

The chain employs TRBV5-1 and TRBJ1-3, with D possibly matching TRBD1 (5 bases). Germline loops: CDR1 SGHRS, CDR2 YFSETQ. This CDR3 region has 14 residues. Trimming shortened V by 4 bases and J by 1 base, and 9 bases separated the two germline ends. In DNA form, the CDR3 reads TGCGCCAGCAGCCCCCAGGGTTCTGGAAACACCATATATTTT. Protein sequence: CASSPQGSGNTIYF.

This clone was seen once. This rearrangement joins TRBV2 to TRBJ2-5; D may be TRBD1 (5 bases). The V gene's germline CDR1 is SNHLY and CDR2 FYNNEI. The CDR3 is 15 residues long. The V and J ends lost 0 bases and 5 bases respectively, with 13 bases between them. CDR3 residues: CASSEAPEPGETQYF. For the CDR3, the DNA is TGTGCCAGCAGTGAAGCGCCGGAGCCAGGGGAGACCCAGTACTTC.

The V call is TRBV25-1, the J call TRBJ1-1; D is undetermined. V lost 2 bases and J 2 bases, leaving 12 bases between the germline ends. This CDR3 contains 15 residues. The germline CDR1 and CDR2 sequences are MGHDK and SYGVNS. CDR3 nucleotides: TGTGCCAGCAGTGAAGCAGGCAGCTATAACACTGAAGCTTTCTTT. This codes for CASSEAGSYNTEAFF.

V gene TRBV6-5 combines with J gene TRBJ2-7; 12 nucleotides agree with TRBD2. The CDR3 extends over 16 amino acids. Germline values: CDR1 MNHEY, CDR2 SVGAGI. V trimming: 4 bases; J trimming: 0 bases; junction bases outside the gene matches: 4. CDR3 nucleotide sequence: TGTGCCAGCAGTTCTAGCGGGAGGGCTGGCTCCTACGAGCAGTACTTC. It specifies CASSSSGRAGSYEQYF.

The sample holds a few counts of this clone. The chain recombines TRBV29-1 with TRBJ2-5, with 7 bases that match TRBD1. The CDR3 extends over 14 amino acids. Germline V gene lookup returns CDR1 SQVTM and CDR2 ANQGSEA. Trimming took 5 bases from V and 7 from J; bases not matched to a gene: 13. This CDR3 reads CSVLRGGLGATQYF. Written as DNA, the CDR3 is TGCAGCGTTCTAAGAGGGGGCTTGGGTGCGACCCAGTACTTC. Using reference TRBV29-1 and TRBJ2-5 for the parts outside the CDR3, the full variable domain is SAVISQKPSRDICQRGTSLTIQCQVDSQVTMMFWYRQQPGQSLTLIATANQGSEATYESGFVIDKFPISRPNLTFSTLTVSNMSPEDSSIYLCSVLRGGLGATQYFGPGTRLLVL.

This sequence joins TRBV12-2 and TRBJ1-2. TRBV12-2 corresponds to a pseudogene. This CDR3 has 17 amino acids. CDR3 loop: CASRLKEVENPNYGYTF. The CDR3 region has the DNA TGTGCAAGTCGCTTAAAGGAGGTGGAGAACCCGAACTATGGCTACACCTTC.

The chain uses TRBV6-1 and TRBJ1-2; weak D call: TRBD1 (5 bases). The CDR3 length is 13 residues. V gave up 2 bases and J gave up 4 bases, with 8 bases separating them. The germline V gene has CDR1 MNHNS and CDR2 SASEGT. This chain's CDR3 is CASSELQAYGYTF. The CDR3 bases are TGTGCCAGCAGTGAACTACAGGCCTATGGCTACACCTTC.

Here the CDR3 reads CASSVDGLAGVNEQFF. The CDR3 DNA is TGTGCCAGCAGCGTAGACGGACTAGCGGGAGTCAATGAGCAGTTCTTC. The rearrangement joins TRBV9 to TRBJ2-1; 13 bases are a match to TRBD2. J was trimmed by 6 bases and V by 0 bases; bases with no gene match: 3. The length of the CDR3 is 16 residues. From germline, CDR1 is SGDLS and CDR2 YYNGEE.

This clone was counted between two and nine times. The chain recombines TRBV11-2 with TRBJ2-5, with D possibly matching TRBD1 (6 bases). Trimming took 1 base from V and 2 from J, leaving 14 bases between them. Germline V gene sequence: CDR1 SGHAT, CDR2 FQNNGV. The length of the CDR3 is 16 residues. The CDR3 sequence is CASSLVAGQRQETQYF. Here the CDR3 DNA reads TGTGCCAGCAGCTTAGTTGCTGGACAGCGACAAGAGACCCAGTACTTC.

On this clone: The sample has other DNA sequences that encode this CDR3 too. V gene TRBV6-5 combines with J gene TRBJ1-5, with D perhaps matching TRBD1 (5 bases). V gave up 3 bases and J gave up 0 bases, with 9 bases separating them. The CDR3 length is 15 residues. CDR1 is MNHEY and CDR2 is SVGAGI in the germline V gene. The CDR3 here is CASSYYRNSNQPQHF. CDR3 nucleotides: TGTGCCAGCAGTTATTACAGGAATAGCAATCAGCCCCAGCATTTT.

V gene TRBV29-1 combines with J gene TRBJ2-7, with D uncertain. The CDR3 is 12 residues long. Trimming left V 4 bases short and J 2 bases short, with 9 bases between. Germline V gene sequence: CDR1 SQVTM, CDR2 ANQGSEA. Here the CDR3 reads CSVGQEPYEQYF. The CDR3 DNA reads as TGCAGCGTTGGACAAGAACCCTACGAGCAGTACTTC.

Turning to this clone: Other DNA sequences in this specimen translate into the identical CDR3. The chain carries TRBV2 and TRBJ1-2; D unclear. CDR1 is SNHLY, CDR2 FYNNEI, per germline. Trimming left V 4 bases short and J 1 base short, with 7 bases between. The CDR3 length is 13 residues. Written as DNA, the CDR3 is TGTGCCAGCAGTGCCGGAAGTAACTATGGCTACACCTTC. This codes for CASSAGSNYGYTF.

This sequence joins TRBV25-1 and TRBJ2-7; a weak D match, TRBD1 (6 bases). The V and J ends lost 5 bases and 2 bases respectively, with 10 bases between them. This CDR3 region has 13 residues. Germline lookup yields CDR1 MGHDK and CDR2 SYGVNS. CDR3 coding DNA: TGTGCCAGCAGTCAGGGGCAGGCCTACGAGCAGTACTTC. The encoded protein is CASSQGQAYEQYF.

This sequence joins TRBV7-2 and TRBJ2-3; no reliable D call. CDR1 and CDR2 from the germline V gene are SGHTA and FQGNSA. This CDR3 comprises 12 residues. V gave up 5 bases and J gave up 9 bases, with 12 bases separating them. The CDR3 protein is CASSHEVGTQYF. CDR3 bases: TGTGCCAGCAGCCATGAGGTGGGGACGCAGTATTTT.

The chain combines TRBV27 with TRBJ2-5; D is possibly TRBD1 (6 bases). Germline loops: CDR1 MNHEY, CDR2 SMNVEV (reference sequence). The V and J ends lost 4 bases and 7 bases respectively, with 13 bases between them. This CDR3 region has 13 residues. CDR3 DNA: TGTGCCAGCAGTTCCCAGGGGTTGGGGACCCAGTACTTC. Amino acids: CASSSQGLGTQYF.

This clone occurred once. The chain uses TRBV15 and TRBJ2-3; D gene ambiguous. Per the germline V gene, CDR1 is LNHNV and CDR2 is YYDKDF (reference sequence). The CDR3 runs to 12 residues. Trimming cost V 11 bases and J 4 bases, with 13 bases left between them. The CDR3 region has the DNA TGTGCCTCGGGTGCGGTCTCAGATACGCAGTATTTT. Its translation: CASGAVSDTQYF.

By share of the sample, this clone is medium-sized. The CDR3 DNA is TGTGCCTGGAGTGTAAGCTCGAACACTGAAGCTTTCTTT. This sequence encodes CAWSVSSNTEAFF. The chain combines TRBV30 with TRBJ1-1; D is uncertain. V shed 0 bases and J shed 1 base, with 6 bases lying between them. The CDR3 contains 13 residues. Germline V lookup: CDR1 GTSNPN, CDR2 SVGIG (reference sequence).

For the CDR3, the DNA is TGTGCCAGCAGCCTAGGGACAGGTTTAAACTATGGCTACACCTTC. The encoded protein is CASSLGTGLNYGYTF. The chain carries TRBV11-2 and TRBJ1-2; 8 bases agree with TRBD1. Trimming removed 5 bases from V and 2 bases from J; junction bases left unmatched: 7. From germline, CDR1 is SGHAT and CDR2 FQNNGV. This CDR3 spans 15 amino acids.